This T cell receptor (beta chain) was found in a study of monozygotic twins with inflammatory bowel disease. cDNA was produced in eight separate reactions per sample. TCRdb re-called the 5' RACE reads; every CDR3 protein appears as one record, without DNA. Recorded for this sample: more than 75,000 distinct CDR3 sequences. Turning to this clonotype: The antigen is not known.

Per the germline V gene, CDR1 is SGHDT and CDR2 is YYEEEE. The CDR3 is 15 amino acids. Whole-study findings and limits: Repertoire likeness was no different across concordant and discordant twins, perhaps owing to restricted power.

Researchers collected more than 2 ml of blood per donor. T cells were not sorted, and total RNA was isolated straight from whole blood. This receptor was taken from a human donor with ulcerative colitis or Crohn's disease, or a healthy co-twin of an affected twin (not recorded which). The specimen was blood. The chain uses TRBV5-6 and TRBJ2-3; TCRdb gives TRBD2 as the D gene, but with no DNA this cannot be confirmed. Here the CDR3 reads CASSIPGLGTDTQYF. Complete variable domain (other parts from reference TRBV5-6 and TRBJ2-3): DAGVTQSPTHLIKTRGQQVTLRCSPKSGHDTVSWYQQALGQGPQFIFQYYEEEERQRGNFPDRFSGHQFPNYSSELNVNALLLGDSALYLCASSIPGLGTDTQYFGPGTRLTVL.